This T cell receptor (beta chain) was identified in a study of cytomegalovirus exposure and HLA in healthy donors. This clone was counted a single time. Antigen specificity is unknown. Findings of the study overall: In a later analysis, TCR beta V- and J-gene trimming showed a link to a missense DCLRE1C variant.

The CDR3 spans 14 residues. It was with 60 Vbeta and 13 Jbeta primers that the PCR ran. The protocol was immunoSEQ multiplex PCR, while the TCRdb copy is restricted to in-frame clones and leaves out a portion. The table includes approximately 120,000 clones, approximately 70% detected once. The chain uses TRBV21-1 and TRBJ2-5; the D segment call TRBD1 is taken from the table without a DNA check. TRBV21-1 constitutes a pseudogene. Sequencing input: PBMCs. The receptor was isolated from a man aged 60-69 years in good health and CMV-seropositive. Here the CDR3 reads CASSKRDKQETQYF. The CDR3, as DNA: TGTGCCAGCAGCAAACGGGACAAACAAGAGACCCAGTACTTC.